The clone carrying this T cell receptor (beta chain) was picked up many times. The antigen is unknown. Germline values: CDR1 DFQATT, CDR2 SNEGSKA (reference sequence). The CDR3 totals 15 residues. V lost 3 bases to trimming and J lost 3 bases; unmatched junction nucleotides: 8. Study conclusions and caveats: Larger-cohort validation covered only one TCR beta V-J rearrangement. Tumor Tregs overlapped most with tumor, then blood, naive CD4+ cells. The TCR gene usage of tumor memory CD4+ T cells clustered together with blood and lymph node memory CD4+ cells and with lymph node naive CD4+ cells.

The sorted Tregs were CD4+CD25+CD127-/low cells. Full-length variable regions came from constant-region reverse primers plus semi-nested Nested Universal Primer A PCR. TCRdb re-called the 5' RACE reads with MiXCR, one entry per CDR3 protein. The profile shows under 65,000 distinct CDR3 sequences, around 21% of them singletons. Sequencing was performed on tumor-infiltrating Tregs sorted from the breast tumor. The TCR was taken from a female donor with breast cancer. V and J are TRBV20-1 and TRBJ2-3, with 8 bases identical to TRBD2. CDR3 amino acids: CSASTAGGVTDTQYF. For the CDR3, the DNA is TGCAGTGCTAGTACGGCGGGGGGCGTAACAGATACGCAGTATTTT.